This T cell receptor beta chain was obtained from a study of monozygotic twins with cystic fibrosis (TCRdb year 2021). Study-wide context: Barcoded libraries were prepared with roughly 16 PCR cycles from three micrograms of fragmented DNA. Data for three of the twin pairs had been reported earlier in a different context. On the day blood was drawn, the twins' weight-for-height and FEVPerc (FEV1 disease centile) were ranked against those of the roughly 990 cohort participants. To assess genetic influence on V and J gene usage, the study compared TCR beta repertoires within and across 16 monozygotic twin pairs with cystic fibrosis. The cohort included ten female and six male twin pairs, mostly children and adolescents, aged roughly 2.0 to 36.4 years with a median of 9.1 years. Here is what the overall study found, with its caveats: No association turned up between shared CDR3 numbers and age, concordance or disease severity, and the cohort was small. Nucleotide-identical clonotype sharing was significantly higher within monozygotic CF twin pairs than between unrelated CF individuals (P = 0.000026, Mann-Whitney). V gene usage was most similar to the co-twin in 13 of 16 pairs, and J usage was most similar to the co-twin in 8 of 16 pairs, which suggests genetic constraints. Simpson clonality tended to be low (median around 0.0088), which suggests a naive-dominated repertoire, although clonality was higher in the most severely affected patients.

A note on this clone: It has no known antigen specificity. Per-nucleotide qualities are absent, and no much larger clonotype sits a single base away.

TCR beta CDR3 regions were amplified by multiplex PCR with the immunoSEQ immune profiling system according to the manufacturer's instructions. Sequencing was performed on an Illumina NextSeq system. The published analysis was carried out like this. Sequence data were processed on the immunoSEQ Analyzer platform, and clonality was computed as the square root of Simpson's index of productive rearrangements. V and J usage similarity was measured by Jensen-Shannon distance, and CDR3 generation probabilities were computed with OLGA. The researchers looked up shared CDR3 sequences in the immuneACCESS database (August 2020) and in VDJdb (December 2020). Imported from immuneACCESS, the table was reduced by TCRdb to in-frame sequences with V and J called. These copies leave out some clones; in studies compared against another copy, an unresolved V gene accounts for under half, and the cause of the remainder is not known. V, J and clone size were drawn from that table, and D and trimming were deduced from the DNA. Here the sample has roughly 10,000 clones; just over 99% occur a single time. The ten largest clones take up roughly 0.45% of the sample.

The twin pairs came from the European Cystic Fibrosis Twin and Sibling Study Cohort, a cohort that recruited patients from some 150 CF clinics across 14 European countries. Zygosity and CFTR genotype were confirmed in-house, and zygosity was tested by multiplex PCR of nine short tandem repeat loci. Peripheral blood was taken from each twin, and clinical parameters were recorded on the day of blood sampling. Genomic DNA was isolated from peripheral blood cells with phenol/chloroform and kept in TE buffer at 4 degrees C. The CDR3 runs 14 residues from the cysteine to the phenylalanine. The CDR3 DNA has 42 bases and is translated from base 1. V is pared back by 10 bases and J by 0 bases, with 12 bases lying between the germline termini. CDR1 LNHDA and CDR2 SQIVND are derived from the germline V gene (reference sequence).

The chain couples TRBV19 to TRBJ2-2; TRBD2 is a possible D gene, resting on 5 matching bases. The receptor comes from a man aged 18 to 35 with cystic fibrosis. The specimen sequenced was blood. The nucleotide sequence reads as follows: TGTGCCACCGAGGGTGGCGCGAACACCGGGGAGCTGTTTTTT. Its protein reads: CATEGGANTGELFF.